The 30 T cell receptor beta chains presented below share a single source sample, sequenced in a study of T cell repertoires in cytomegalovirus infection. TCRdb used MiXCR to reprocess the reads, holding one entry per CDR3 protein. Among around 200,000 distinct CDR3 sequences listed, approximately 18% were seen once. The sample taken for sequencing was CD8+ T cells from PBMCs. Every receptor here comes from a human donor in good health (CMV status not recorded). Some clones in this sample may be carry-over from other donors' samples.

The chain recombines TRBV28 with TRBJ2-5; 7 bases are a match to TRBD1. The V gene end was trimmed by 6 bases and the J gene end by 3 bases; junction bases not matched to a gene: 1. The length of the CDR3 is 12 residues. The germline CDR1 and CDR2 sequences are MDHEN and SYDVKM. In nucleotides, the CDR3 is TGTGCCAGCAGGGGACAGAAAGAGACCCAGTACTTC. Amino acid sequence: CASRGQKETQYF.

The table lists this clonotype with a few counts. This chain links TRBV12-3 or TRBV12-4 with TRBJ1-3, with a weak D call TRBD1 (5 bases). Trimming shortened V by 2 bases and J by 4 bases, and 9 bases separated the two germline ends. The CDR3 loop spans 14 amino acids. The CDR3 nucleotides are TGTGCCAGCAGTTTAATGGACATGGGAAACACCATATATTTT. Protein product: CASSLMDMGNTIYF.

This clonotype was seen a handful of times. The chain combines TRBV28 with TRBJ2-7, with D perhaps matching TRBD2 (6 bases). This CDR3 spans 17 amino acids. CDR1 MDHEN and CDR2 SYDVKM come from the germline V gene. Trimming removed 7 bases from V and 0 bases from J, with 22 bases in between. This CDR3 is CASIPQSGTFDSYEQYF. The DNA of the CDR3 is TGTGCCAGCATCCCACAATCAGGGACTTTCGACTCCTACGAGCAGTACTTC.

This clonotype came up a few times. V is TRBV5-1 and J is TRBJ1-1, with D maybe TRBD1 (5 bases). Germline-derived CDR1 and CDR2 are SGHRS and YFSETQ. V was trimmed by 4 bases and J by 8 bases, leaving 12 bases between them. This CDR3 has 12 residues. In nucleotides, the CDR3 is TGCGCCAGCAGCGGGCAGGGTTGGGAAGCTTTCTTT. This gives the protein CASSGQGWEAFF.

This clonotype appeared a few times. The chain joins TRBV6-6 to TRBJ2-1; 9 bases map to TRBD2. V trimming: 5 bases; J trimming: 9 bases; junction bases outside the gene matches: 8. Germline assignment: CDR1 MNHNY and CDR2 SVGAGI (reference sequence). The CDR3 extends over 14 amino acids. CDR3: CASSASGGRAEQFF. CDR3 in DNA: TGTGCCAGCAGTGCGAGCGGGGGGCGAGCTGAGCAGTTCTTC.

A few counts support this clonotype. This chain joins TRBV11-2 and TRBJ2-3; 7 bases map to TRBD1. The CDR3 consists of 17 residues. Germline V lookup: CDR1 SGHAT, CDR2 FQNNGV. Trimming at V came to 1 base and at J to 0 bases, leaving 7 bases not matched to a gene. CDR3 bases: TGTGCCAGCAGCTTAGGGCGTTCGGGACAGAGCACAGATACGCAGTATTTT. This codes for CASSLGRSGQSTDTQYF. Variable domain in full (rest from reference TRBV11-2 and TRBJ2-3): EAGVAQSPRYKIIEKRQSVAFWCNPISGHATLYWYQQILGQGPKLLIQFQNNGVVDDSQLPKDRFSAERLKGVDSTLKIQPAKLEDSAVYLCASSLGRSGQSTDTQYFGPGTRLTVL.

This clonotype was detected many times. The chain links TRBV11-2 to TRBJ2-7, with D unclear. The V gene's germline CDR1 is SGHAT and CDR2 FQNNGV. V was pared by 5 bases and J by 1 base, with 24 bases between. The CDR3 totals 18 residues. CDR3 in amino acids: CASSETNLLLADSYEQYF. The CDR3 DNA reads TGTGCCAGCAGCGAAACCAACCTCCTCCTGGCAGATTCCTACGAGCAGTACTTC.

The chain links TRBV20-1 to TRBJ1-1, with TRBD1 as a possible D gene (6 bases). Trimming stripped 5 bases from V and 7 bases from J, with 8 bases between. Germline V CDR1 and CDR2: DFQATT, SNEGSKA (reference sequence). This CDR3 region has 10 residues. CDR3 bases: TGCAGTGCTCTACAGGGTGAAGCTTTCTTT. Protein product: CSALQGEAFF.

CDR3 residues: CATTTRRLAKNIQYF. In DNA form, the CDR3 reads TGTGCCACAACTACACGGAGACTCGCCAAAAACATTCAGTACTTC. The chain couples TRBV6-2 or TRBV6-3 to TRBJ2-4; unclear D gene. There are 15 residues in the CDR3. The germline V and J ends were trimmed by 10 bases and 1 base, with 17 bases remaining between them. Germline assignment: CDR1 MNHEY and CDR2 SVGEGT.

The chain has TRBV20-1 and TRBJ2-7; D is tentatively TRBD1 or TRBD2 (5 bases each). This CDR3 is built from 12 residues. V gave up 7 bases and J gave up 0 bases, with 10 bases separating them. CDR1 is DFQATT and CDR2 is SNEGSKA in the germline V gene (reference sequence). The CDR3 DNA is TGCAGTGGGGGGACGGTCTCCTACGAGCAGTACTTC. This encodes CSGGTVSYEQYF.

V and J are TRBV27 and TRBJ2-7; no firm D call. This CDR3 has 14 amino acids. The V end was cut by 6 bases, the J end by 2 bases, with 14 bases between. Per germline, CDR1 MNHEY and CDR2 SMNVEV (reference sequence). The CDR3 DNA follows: TGTGCCAGCAGCGAGAATCGTTGGGCCTACGAGCAGTACTTC. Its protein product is CASSENRWAYEQYF.

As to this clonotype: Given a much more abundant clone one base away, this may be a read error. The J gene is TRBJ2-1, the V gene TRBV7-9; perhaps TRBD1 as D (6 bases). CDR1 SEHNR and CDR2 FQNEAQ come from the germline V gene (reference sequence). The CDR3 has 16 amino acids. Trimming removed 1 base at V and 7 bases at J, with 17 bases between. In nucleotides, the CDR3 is TGTGCCAGCAGCTTAGTGGGGACACGGAAAAGGAATGAGCAGTTCTTC. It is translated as CASSLVGTRKRNEQFF.

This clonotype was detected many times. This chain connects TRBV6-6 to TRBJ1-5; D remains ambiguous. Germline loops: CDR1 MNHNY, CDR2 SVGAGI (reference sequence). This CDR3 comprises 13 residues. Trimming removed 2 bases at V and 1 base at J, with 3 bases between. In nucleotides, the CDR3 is TGTGCCAGCAGTTACGGGAGCAATCAGCCCCAGCATTTT. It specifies CASSYGSNQPQHF.

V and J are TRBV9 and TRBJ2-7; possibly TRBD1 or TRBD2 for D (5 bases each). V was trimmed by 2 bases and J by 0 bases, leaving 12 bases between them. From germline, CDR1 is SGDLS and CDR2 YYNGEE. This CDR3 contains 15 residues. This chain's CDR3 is CASSVTGTSSYEQYF. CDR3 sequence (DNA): TGTGCCAGCAGCGTTACCGGGACGAGCTCCTACGAGCAGTACTTC.

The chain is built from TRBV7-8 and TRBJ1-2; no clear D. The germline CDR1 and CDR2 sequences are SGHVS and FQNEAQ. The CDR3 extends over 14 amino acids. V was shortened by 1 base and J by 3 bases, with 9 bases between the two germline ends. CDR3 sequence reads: CASSLGLKDYGYTF. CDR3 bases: TGTGCCAGCAGCTTAGGACTCAAGGACTATGGCTACACCTTC. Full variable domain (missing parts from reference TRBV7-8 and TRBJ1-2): GAGVSQSPRYKVAKRGQDVALRCDPISGHVSLFWYQQALGQGPEFLTYFQNEAQLDKSGLPSDRFFAERPEGSVSTLKIQRTQQEDSAVYLCASSLGLKDYGYTFGSGTRLTVV.

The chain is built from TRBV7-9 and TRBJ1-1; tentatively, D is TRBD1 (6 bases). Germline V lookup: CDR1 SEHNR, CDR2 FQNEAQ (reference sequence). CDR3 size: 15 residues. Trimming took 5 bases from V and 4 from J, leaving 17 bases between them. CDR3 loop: CASSPGTWEFTEAFF. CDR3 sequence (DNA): TGTGCCAGCAGCCCCGGGACATGGGAGTTCACTGAAGCTTTCTTT.

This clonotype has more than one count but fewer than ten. The CDR3 here is CASSQDLGGPNYGYTF. CDR3 bases: TGCGCCAGCAGCCAAGATCTTGGGGGCCCCAACTATGGCTACACCTTC. This chain uses TRBV4-3 with TRBJ1-2, with TRBD1 as a possible D gene (6 bases). There are 16 residues in the CDR3. V dropped 0 bases and J dropped 2 bases, with 13 bases sitting between them. Germline CDR1 reads LGHNA; CDR2 reads YSLEER.

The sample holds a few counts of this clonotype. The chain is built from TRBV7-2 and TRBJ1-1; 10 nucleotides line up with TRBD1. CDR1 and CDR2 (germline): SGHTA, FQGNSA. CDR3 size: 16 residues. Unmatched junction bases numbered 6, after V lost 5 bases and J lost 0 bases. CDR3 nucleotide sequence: TGTGCCAGCAGCCCCGGGACAGGGGCTGTGAACACTGAAGCTTTCTTT. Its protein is CASSPGTGAVNTEAFF.

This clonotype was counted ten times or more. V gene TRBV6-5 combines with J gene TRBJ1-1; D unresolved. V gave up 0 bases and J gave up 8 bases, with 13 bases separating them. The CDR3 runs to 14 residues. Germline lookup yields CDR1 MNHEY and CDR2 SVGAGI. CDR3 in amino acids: CASSYSSTGKEAFF. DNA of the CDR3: TGTGCCAGCAGTTACTCCTCAACGGGTAAAGAAGCTTTCTTT.

The CDR3 DNA is TGTGCCAGCAGTGATGGACAGGGTGTCGGAGCTTTCTTT. This sequence encodes CASSDGQGVGAFF. This chain uses TRBV6-5 with TRBJ1-1, with 8 bases lining up with TRBD1. Per germline, CDR1 MNHEY and CDR2 SVGAGI. The CDR3 contains 13 residues. V trimming: 5 bases; J trimming: 10 bases; junction bases outside the gene matches: 9.

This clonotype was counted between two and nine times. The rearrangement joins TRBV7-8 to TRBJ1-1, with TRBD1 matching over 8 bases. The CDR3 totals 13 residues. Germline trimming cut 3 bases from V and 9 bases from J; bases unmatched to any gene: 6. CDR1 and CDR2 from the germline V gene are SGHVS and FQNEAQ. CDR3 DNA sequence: TGTGCCAGCAGCTTCGAAGGACAGGGAAAAGCTTTCTTT. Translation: CASSFEGQGKAFF. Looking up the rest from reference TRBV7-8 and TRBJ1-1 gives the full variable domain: GAGVSQSPRYKVAKRGQDVALRCDPISGHVSLFWYQQALGQGPEFLTYFQNEAQLDKSGLPSDRFFAERPEGSVSTLKIQRTQQEDSAVYLCASSFEGQGKAFFGQGTRLTVV.

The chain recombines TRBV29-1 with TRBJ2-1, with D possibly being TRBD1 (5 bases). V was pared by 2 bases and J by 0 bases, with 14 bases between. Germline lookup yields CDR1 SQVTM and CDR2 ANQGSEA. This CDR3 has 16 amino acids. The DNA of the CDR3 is TGCAGCGTTGAACCCGACAGCCGCAGCTCCTACAATGAGCAGTTCTTC. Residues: CSVEPDSRSSYNEQFF.

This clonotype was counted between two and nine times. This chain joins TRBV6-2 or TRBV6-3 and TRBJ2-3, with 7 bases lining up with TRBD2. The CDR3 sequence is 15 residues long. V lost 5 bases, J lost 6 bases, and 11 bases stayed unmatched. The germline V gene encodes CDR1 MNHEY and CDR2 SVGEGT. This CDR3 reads CASSIKRGRRDTQYF. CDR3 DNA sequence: TGTGCCAGCAGTATCAAGCGGGGAAGGCGCGATACGCAGTATTTT.

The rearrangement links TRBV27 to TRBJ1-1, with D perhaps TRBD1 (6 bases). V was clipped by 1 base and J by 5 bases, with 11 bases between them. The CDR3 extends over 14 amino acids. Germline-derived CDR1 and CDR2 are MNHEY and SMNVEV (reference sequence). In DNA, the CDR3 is TGTGCCAGCAGTTTATTAGGGGGACGGACTGAAGCTTTCTTT. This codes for CASSLLGGRTEAFF.

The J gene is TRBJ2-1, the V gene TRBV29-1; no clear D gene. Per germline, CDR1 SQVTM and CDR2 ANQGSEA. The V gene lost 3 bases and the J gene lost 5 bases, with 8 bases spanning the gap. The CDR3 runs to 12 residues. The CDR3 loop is CSVEGVHNEQFF. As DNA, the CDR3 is TGCAGCGTTGAGGGTGTTCACAATGAGCAGTTCTTC.

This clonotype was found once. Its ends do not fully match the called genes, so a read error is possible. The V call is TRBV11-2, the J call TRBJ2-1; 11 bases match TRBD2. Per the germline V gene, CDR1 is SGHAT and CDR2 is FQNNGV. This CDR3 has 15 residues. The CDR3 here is CDSSQLAGGYNEQFF. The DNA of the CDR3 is TGTGACAGCAGCCAATTAGCGGGGGGGTACAATGAGCAGTTCTTC. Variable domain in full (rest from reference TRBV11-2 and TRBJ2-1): EAGVAQSPRYKIIEKRQSVAFWCNPISGHATLYWYQQILGQGPKLLIQFQNNGVVDDSQLPKDRFSAERLKGVDSTLKIQPAKLEDSAVYLCDSSQLAGGYNEQFFGPGTRLTVL.

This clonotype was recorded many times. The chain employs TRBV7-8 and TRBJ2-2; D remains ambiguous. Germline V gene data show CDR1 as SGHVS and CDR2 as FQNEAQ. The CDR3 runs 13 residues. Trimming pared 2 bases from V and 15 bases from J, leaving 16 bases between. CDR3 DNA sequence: TGTGCCAGCAGCTTATGGCATTCGGAGTTGTTGTTTTTT. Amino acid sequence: CASSLWHSELLFF.

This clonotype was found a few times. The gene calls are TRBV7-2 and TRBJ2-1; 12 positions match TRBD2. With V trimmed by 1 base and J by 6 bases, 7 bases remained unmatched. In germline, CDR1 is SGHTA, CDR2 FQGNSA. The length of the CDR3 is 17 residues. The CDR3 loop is CASSLELRLAGANEQFF. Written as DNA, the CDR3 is TGTGCCAGCAGCTTAGAGTTGCGACTAGCGGGGGCCAATGAGCAGTTCTTC.

The CDR3 sequence is CASSLSGTSGGSSYNEQFF. CDR3 DNA: TGTGCCAGCAGTCTTTCCGGGACTAGCGGGGGGTCATCCTACAATGAGCAGTTCTTC. The chain uses TRBV7-2 and TRBJ2-1, with 15 bases lining up with TRBD2. Germline values: CDR1 SGHTA, CDR2 FQGNSA. After removal of 6 bases from V and 1 base from J, the junction contained 10 bases not matched to a gene. CDR3 length equals 19 residues.

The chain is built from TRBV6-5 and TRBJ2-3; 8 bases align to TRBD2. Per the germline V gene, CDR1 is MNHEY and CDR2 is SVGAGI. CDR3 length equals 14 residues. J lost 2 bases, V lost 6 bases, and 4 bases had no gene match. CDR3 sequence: CASRGGLATDTQYF. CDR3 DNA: TGTGCCAGCAGAGGAGGACTAGCCACAGATACGCAGTATTTT.